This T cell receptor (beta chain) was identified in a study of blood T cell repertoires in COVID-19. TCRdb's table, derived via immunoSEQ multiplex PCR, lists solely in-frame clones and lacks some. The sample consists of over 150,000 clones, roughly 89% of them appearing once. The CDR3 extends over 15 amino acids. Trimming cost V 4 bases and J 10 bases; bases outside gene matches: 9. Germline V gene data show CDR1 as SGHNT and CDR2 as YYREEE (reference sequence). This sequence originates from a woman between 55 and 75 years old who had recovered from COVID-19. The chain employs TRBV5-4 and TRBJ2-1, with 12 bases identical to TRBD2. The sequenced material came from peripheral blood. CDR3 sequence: CASSTTSGGPGEQFF. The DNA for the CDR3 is TGTGCCAGCAGCACGACTAGCGGGGGTCCAGGAGAGCAGTTCTTC.